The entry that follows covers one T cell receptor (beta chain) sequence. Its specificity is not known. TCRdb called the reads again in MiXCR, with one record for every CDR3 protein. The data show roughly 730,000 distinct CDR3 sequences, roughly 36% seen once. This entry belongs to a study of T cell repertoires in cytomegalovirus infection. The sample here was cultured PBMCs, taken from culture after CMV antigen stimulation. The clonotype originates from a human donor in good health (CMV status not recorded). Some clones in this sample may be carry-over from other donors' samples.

In DNA, the CDR3 is TGCAGTGCTAGAGATCAGCGGGGAGGCTACACCTTC. This codes for CSARDQRGGYTF. The V call is TRBV20-1, the J call TRBJ1-2; D not resolved. Trimming shortened V by 0 bases and J by 8 bases, and 10 bases separated the two germline ends. Germline CDR1 and CDR2: DFQATT and SNEGSKA (reference sequence). This CDR3 has 12 amino acids.